This T cell receptor (beta chain) was recorded in a study of regulatory T cells in long-lasting Graves disease. Study background: By definition, persistent Graves' disease involved antithyroid drugs for over 5 years alongside positive TSH receptor antibodies.

The CDR3 length is 15 residues. The V gene's germline CDR1 is SEHNR and CDR2 FQNEAQ (reference sequence). The V gene end was trimmed by 2 bases and the J gene end by 2 bases; junction bases not matched to a gene: 3. Both iRepertoire HTBI primers and Arm-PCR of CDR3 regions were used to build the TCR beta libraries. TCRdb re-analysed the multiplex PCR reads in MiXCR, keeping a single row per CDR3 protein. The table has 400,000 to 500,000 distinct CDR3 sequences, 21% seen once; the top ten hold roughly an eighth. Time point given: persistent/refractory GD, antithyroid drugs over 5 years with positive TRAb. With RNA extracted from PBMCs as input, the TCR library was made.

The material was peripheral blood mononuclear cells (PBMCs), obtained when the disease was refractory, from a patient treated with antithyroid drugs. This TCR was sampled from a female donor with Graves disease. This chain connects TRBV7-9 to TRBJ2-7; 10 bases are shared with TRBD2. The CDR3 DNA sequence: TGTGCCAGCAGCTTAAGAAGCGGGAGGGCCTACGAGCAGTACTTC. Amino acids: CASSLRSGRAYEQYF.